This T cell receptor beta chain was profiled in a study of blood T cell repertoires in COVID-19 (dated by TCRdb to 2018 to 2020). Background on the whole study: Samples from collaborators originated in the United States, Italy and Spain and spanned both the acute and convalescent phases of COVID-19. The material from the prospective study consisted of cDNA or gDNA derived from T cells, B-cell-depleted T cells, or PBMCs. The dataset comprised deeply sampled blood TCRbeta repertoires from subjects exposed to, actively infected with, or recovered from COVID-19. The repertoires were released in a freely available public database meant as a resource for research on the immune response to SARS-CoV-2. The samples were drawn from two sources: the first 160 participants of the ongoing ImmuneRACE study, and 1,000 to 1,500 subjects contributed by 6 global collaborators. Nearly every sample came with metadata listing a de-identified subject ID, COVID-19 status, age in years and sex. HLA class I and class II types, where available, came from metadata supplied by the sample provider rather than from assay-based typing.

The collaborating institutions used their own protocols to collect whole blood in K2EDTA tubes. Collaborator samples were shipped for TCRbeta analysis as frozen whole blood, isolated PBMCs, or DNA extracted from either sample type. The junction shows trimming of 1 base on V and 0 bases on J, and the gene matches do not reach 6 bases of it. Including cysteine and phenylalanine, the CDR3 has 16 amino acids. Here the CDR3 DNA is all that survives: 48 bases in frame from base 1. The germline V gene (reference sequence) gives CDR1 as LGHDT and CDR2 as YNNKEL. For this clone: The antigen this receptor binds is unknown. The sample holds no much larger clone one base away, and base qualities are not on file.

What the work shows at the level of the full study, not this receptor alone: The quantity of clinical and demographic metadata differed by source and by participant and was supplied without curation.

TCRbeta CDR3 regions were amplified from genomic DNA by means of the immunoSEQ Assay, a bias-controlled multiplex PCR. In the paper's pipeline: The number of nucleated cells in each sample was estimated from the amplification of reference gene primers within the assay. Sequence reads were collapsed and filtered to measure the absolute abundance of every unique TCRbeta CDR3 rearrangement. For each sample, productive Simpson clonality was calculated by taking the square root of Simpson's diversity index across productive rearrangements. TCRdb limited this immuneACCESS table to in-frame rearrangements with V and J called. A share of clones is missing; checked studies link under half to unresolved V genes, and the rest is unexplained. V and J calls and clone size are copied from that table; D and trimming were computed from the DNA. Here the sample has 90,000 to 100,000 clones; 90% occur a single time. About 5% of the sample is held by the ten biggest clonotypes.

The rearranged chain carries TRBV3-1 (or the pseudogene TRBV3-2) and TRBJ2-7, with 7 bases in between that match TRBD2. The TCR was taken from a man aged 45 to 65 with acute or convalescent COVID-19. Material: peripheral blood. The bases are TGTGCCAGCAGCCAAGTGGGGAGGGATACCTCCTACGAGCAGTACTTC. Its coded protein is CASSQVGRDTSYEQYF.